A selection of T cell receptor beta chains follows, all from one sample in a study of shared clonotypes between healthy human individuals. This table comes from immunoSEQ multiplex PCR, and its TCRdb copy is limited to in-frame clones, with some not included. This sample yields about 2,100,000 clones, of which about 93% are seen a single time; 1.5% to 2% belongs to the top ten. Sequenced: naive CD8+ T cells from PBMCs. The receptor set was obtained from a man aged 18 to 29 in good health. Some clones in this sample may be carry-over from other donors' samples. Both conserved end residues are part of each CDR3. D genes are given only for firm matches. Clone size is not always given. Where it is, it says once, few, many or a class for expanded clones.

length: 15; size: -; J: TRBJ1-1; V: TRBV6-1; D: -; CDR3: CATVGIREANTEAFF; DNA: TGTGCCACAGTGGGGATTAGAGAGGCTAACACTGAAGCTTTCTTT
length: 16; size: -; J: TRBJ1-2; V: TRBV7-6; D: -; CDR3: CASSLVRGPGQDGYTF; DNA: TGTGCCAGCAGCTTAGTCAGGGGACCAGGCCAGGATGGCTACACCTTC
length: 13; size: once; J: TRBJ1-1; V: TRBV6-5; D: TRBD1; CDR3: CASSHRGGTEAFF; DNA: TGTGCCAGCAGCCACAGGGGCGGTACTGAAGCTTTCTTT
length: 15; size: -; J: TRBJ2-2; V: TRBV6-1; D: TRBD1; CDR3: CASSEGTGRLGELFF; DNA: TGTGCCAGCAGTGAGGGGACAGGGAGGCTCGGGGAGCTGTTTTTT
length: 15; size: -; J: TRBJ1-1; V: TRBV5-1; D: TRBD1; CDR3: CASSFLTGGNTEAFF; DNA: TGCGCCAGCAGCTTCCTGACAGGGGGCAACACTGAAGCTTTCTTT
length: 15; size: -; J: TRBJ1-1; V: TRBV5-1; D: -; CDR3: CASSLEGTSRTEAFF; DNA: TGCGCCAGCAGCTTGGAAGGGACGTCGCGGACTGAAGCTTTCTTT
length: 15; size: -; J: TRBJ2-7; V: TRBV28; D: -; CDR3: CASSPSRRGSYEQYF; DNA: TGTGCCAGCAGTCCCAGCCGGAGGGGTTCCTACGAGCAGTACTTC
length: 15; size: -; J: TRBJ2-1; V: TRBV28; D: -; CDR3: CASSFLSGSGDEQFF; DNA: TGTGCCAGCAGTTTCCTCTCGGGTAGTGGGGATGAGCAGTTCTTC
length: 19; size: -; J: TRBJ1-1; V: TRBV18; D: TRBD1; CDR3: CASSPLYPGQGDKNTEAFF; DNA: TGTGCCAGCTCACCACTGTACCCGGGACAGGGGGATAAGAACACTGAAGCTTTCTTT
length: 18; size: -; J: TRBJ2-5; V: TRBV2; D: TRBD1; CDR3: CASSEALLRTGGGETQYF; DNA: TGTGCCAGCAGTGAAGCGCTTCTGAGGACAGGCGGAGGCGAGACCCAGTACTTC
length: 17; size: -; J: TRBJ2-1; V: TRBV19; D: TRBD2; CDR3: CASSPVPGLAEDNEQFF; DNA: TGTGCCAGTAGTCCGGTACCGGGACTAGCGGAAGACAATGAGCAGTTCTTC
length: 15; size: -; J: TRBJ1-2; V: TRBV19; D: -; CDR3: CASSIVPFSNYGYTF; DNA: TGTGCCAGTAGTATAGTACCGTTTTCTAACTATGGCTACACCTTC
length: 11; size: -; J: TRBJ2-7; V: TRBV28; D: -; CDR3: CASRDPYEQYF; DNA: TGTGCCAGTAGGGACCCCTACGAGCAGTACTTC
length: 12; size: -; J: TRBJ2-3; V: TRBV9; D: -; CDR3: CASSPRTDTQYF; DNA: TGTGCCAGCAGCCCCCGCACAGATACGCAGTATTTT
length: 15; size: -; J: TRBJ2-7; V: TRBV6-5; D: -; CDR3: CASSYSILSGREQYF; DNA: TGTGCCAGCAGTTACTCGATTCTGTCGGGGCGCGAGCAGTACTTC
length: 14; size: -; J: TRBJ2-2; V: TRBV6-5; D: -; CDR3: CASSYGPQAGELFF; DNA: TGTGCCAGCAGTTACGGGCCCCAGGCCGGGGAGCTGTTTTTT
length: 14; size: -; J: TRBJ2-7; V: TRBV11-2; D: -; CDR3: CASSPPQGSGEQYF; DNA: TGTGCCAGCAGCCCGCCACAGGGTTCGGGCGAGCAGTACTTC
length: 13; size: -; J: TRBJ2-5; V: TRBV27; D: TRBD1; CDR3: CASSGQGQETQYF; DNA: TGTGCCAGCAGTGGACAGGGTCAAGAGACCCAGTACTTC
length: 18; size: -; J: TRBJ2-1; V: TRBV5-1; D: -; CDR3: CASTRSRGTGPQGNEQFF; DNA: TGCGCCAGCACCAGGTCGAGGGGAACGGGCCCCCAGGGCAATGAGCAGTTCTTC
length: 19; size: -; J: TRBJ1-2; V: TRBV18; D: TRBD1; CDR3: CASSPPGPDREGVLNGYTF; DNA: TGTGCCAGCTCACCCCCCGGGCCCGACAGGGAAGGAGTCCTCAATGGCTACACCTTC
length: 15; size: -; J: TRBJ1-3; V: TRBV7-3; D: -; CDR3: CASSLGAGSGNTIYF; DNA: TGTGCCAGCAGCTTAGGAGCAGGCTCTGGAAACACCATATATTTT
length: 15; size: -; J: TRBJ2-7; V: TRBV11-2; D: -; CDR3: CASSLGPDTFYEQYF; DNA: TGTGCCAGCAGCTTAGGACCGGACACTTTCTACGAGCAGTACTTC
length: 13; size: -; J: TRBJ2-5; V: TRBV7-6; D: TRBD1; CDR3: CASSRTGGETQYF; DNA: TGTGCCAGCAGCCGGACAGGGGGGGAGACCCAGTACTTC
length: 15; size: -; J: TRBJ2-7; V: TRBV5-1; D: -; CDR3: CASSPSLGGPYEQYF; DNA: TGCGCCAGCAGCCCGTCCCTCGGGGGACCCTACGAGCAGTACTTC
length: 15; size: -; J: TRBJ2-7; V: TRBV11-2; D: TRBD2; CDR3: CASSPGLAGSYEQYF; DNA: TGTGCCAGCAGCCCCGGACTAGCGGGTTCCTACGAGCAGTACTTC
length: 15; size: -; J: TRBJ1-5; V: TRBV6-5; D: -; CDR3: CASSYGQGTNQPQHF; DNA: TGTGCCAGCAGTTACGGCCAGGGGACGAATCAGCCCCAGCATTTT
length: 14; size: -; J: TRBJ2-3; V: TRBV19; D: -; CDR3: CASTRRDDTDTQYF; DNA: TGTGCCAGCACGCGGCGGGATGACACAGATACGCAGTATTTT
length: 13; size: -; J: TRBJ1-4; V: TRBV11-2; D: -; CDR3: CASSLFGDEKLFF; DNA: TGTGCCAGCAGCTTATTCGGGGATGAAAAACTGTTTTTT
length: 14; size: -; J: TRBJ2-7; V: TRBV5-6; D: TRBD1; CDR3: CASSEDRGGYEQYF; DNA: TGTGCCAGCAGCGAGGACAGGGGAGGATACGAGCAGTACTTC
length: 11; size: -; J: TRBJ2-7; V: TRBV20-1; D: -; CDR3: CSGETGYEQYF; DNA: TGCAGTGGGGAGACGGGCTACGAGCAGTACTTC
length: 14; size: -; J: TRBJ1-2; V: TRBV2; D: -; CDR3: CASSEARVEYGYTF; DNA: TGTGCCAGCAGTGAGGCCAGGGTCGAGTATGGCTACACCTTC
length: 15; size: -; J: TRBJ1-2; V: TRBV6-1; D: -; CDR3: CASSERWGGGYGYTF; DNA: TGTGCCAGCAGTGAAAGGTGGGGGGGCGGATATGGCTACACCTTC
length: 14; size: -; J: TRBJ2-5; V: TRBV7-9; D: TRBD2; CDR3: CASSQGLGQETQYF; DNA: TGTGCCAGCAGCCAGGGACTAGGCCAAGAGACCCAGTACTTC
length: 11; size: few; J: TRBJ1-1; V: TRBV2; D: -; CDR3: CAGKGGTEAFF; DNA: TGTGCCGGAAAAGGAGGAACTGAAGCTTTCTTT
length: 17; size: -; J: TRBJ2-2; V: TRBV7-3; D: -; CDR3: CASSQTVGLKNTGELFF; DNA: TGTGCCAGCAGCCAAACCGTTGGACTAAAGAACACCGGGGAGCTGTTTTTT
length: 13; size: -; J: TRBJ1-3; V: TRBV13; D: -; CDR3: CASSLSLANTIYF; DNA: TGTGCCAGCAGCTTGTCCTTGGCAAACACCATATATTTT
length: 15; size: -; J: TRBJ1-2; V: TRBV27; D: TRBD1; CDR3: CASSPRQGASYGYTF; DNA: TGTGCCAGCAGTCCTCGACAGGGGGCATCCTATGGCTACACCTTC
length: 13; size: -; J: TRBJ2-5; V: TRBV10-3; D: -; CDR3: CAISERGRETQYF; DNA: TGTGCCATCAGTGAGCGCGGTCGCGAGACCCAGTACTTC
length: 13; size: few; J: TRBJ1-1; V: TRBV7-6; D: -; CDR3: CASSADRGHEAFF; DNA: TGTGCCAGCAGCGCCGACCGGGGCCACGAAGCTTTCTTT
length: 15; size: -; J: TRBJ2-7; V: TRBV6-5; D: -; CDR3: CASSYGASPTYEQYF; DNA: TGTGCCAGCAGTTACGGGGCTAGCCCCACCTACGAGCAGTACTTC
length: 13; size: -; J: TRBJ1-2; V: TRBV7-9; D: -; CDR3: CASSWESTQGYTF; DNA: TGTGCCAGCAGCTGGGAATCCACGCAGGGCTACACCTTC
length: 14; size: -; J: TRBJ2-1; V: TRBV29-1; D: TRBD2; CDR3: CSVMISGRSTEQFF; DNA: TGCAGCGTGATGATCAGCGGGAGGTCAACTGAGCAGTTCTTC
length: 15; size: once; J: TRBJ1-2; V: TRBV4-1; D: -; CDR3: CASSPLSGANYGYTF; DNA: TGCGCCAGCAGCCCCCTATCTGGGGCTAACTATGGCTACACCTTC
length: 13; size: -; J: TRBJ1-2; V: TRBV7-2; D: -; CDR3: CASSLETDYGYTF; DNA: TGTGCCAGCAGCTTAGAGACAGACTATGGCTACACCTTC
length: 11; size: -; J: TRBJ1-4; V: TRBV2; D: -; CDR3: CASSPNEKLFF; DNA: TGTGCCAGCAGTCCTAATGAAAAACTGTTTTTT
length: 15; size: -; J: TRBJ2-3; V: TRBV21-1; D: -; CDR3: CASSSPGLNTDTQYF; DNA: TGTGCCAGCAGCTCCCCGGGGCTAAACACAGATACGCAGTATTTT
length: 16; size: -; J: TRBJ2-7; V: TRBV5-8; D: TRBD2; CDR3: CASSFPLAGGSYEQYF; DNA: TGTGCCAGCAGCTTCCCTCTAGCGGGAGGATCCTACGAGCAGTACTTC
length: 12; size: -; J: TRBJ2-1; V: TRBV5-6; D: -; CDR3: CASSLGLFEQFF; DNA: TGTGCCAGCAGCTTGGGGCTTTTTGAGCAGTTCTTC
length: 11; size: -; J: TRBJ1-1; V: TRBV25-1; D: -; CDR3: CASKWGLEAFF; DNA: TGTGCCAGCAAATGGGGACTTGAAGCTTTCTTT
length: 16; size: -; J: TRBJ1-2; V: TRBV28; D: -; CDR3: CASSPRFRQANYGYTF; DNA: TGTGCCAGCAGTCCGAGATTTCGACAGGCTAACTATGGCTACACCTTC
length: 14; size: few; J: TRBJ2-7; V: TRBV27; D: TRBD2; CDR3: CASSSFLGGNEQYF; DNA: TGTGCCAGCAGTTCCTTCCTCGGGGGGAACGAGCAGTACTTC
length: 14; size: -; J: TRBJ1-5; V: TRBV19; D: -; CDR3: CASSIFGVYQPQHF; DNA: TGTGCCAGTAGTATCTTCGGGGTTTATCAGCCCCAGCATTTT
length: 17; size: once; J: TRBJ2-7; V: TRBV14; D: -; CDR3: CASSQDVRVGSSYEQYF; DNA: TGTGCCAGCAGCCAAGATGTTCGTGTAGGAAGCTCCTACGAGCAGTACTTC